This record covers a single T cell receptor (beta chain). Method: immunoSEQ multiplex PCR; TCRdb's copy keeps in-frame clones and lacks some. The sample includes 2.5 million or so clones, approximately 94% of them seen just once. This specimen comes from a study of shared clonotypes between healthy human individuals. Germline V gene sequence: CDR1 SGHRS, CDR2 YFSETQ. Trimming took 7 bases from V and 1 from J, leaving 13 bases between them. The CDR3 runs to 14 residues. The sample comprised naive CD4+ T cells sorted from blood. Subset noted: CD45RA+ positively selected. The sequence derives from a man aged 18 to 29 in good health. The chain combines TRBV5-1 with TRBJ2-3; possibly TRBD2 for D (6 bases). CDR3 nucleotide sequence: TGCGCCAGCTCCTCCAGGGAGGGCACAGATACGCAGTATTTT. It translates to CASSSREGTDTQYF.